This entry lists 24 T cell receptor beta chains sequenced from one sample in a study of T-cell reconstitution after alpha-beta-depleted transplantation in children. A library of TCRbeta sequences, prepared with unique molecular identifiers, was generated. TCRdb independently ran MiXCR on the PCR reads; one entry per CDR3 protein. The sample consists of some 190,000 distinct CDR3 sequences, approximately 12% of them appearing once. Sequenced material: PBMCs, taken before TCRalphabeta/CD19-depleted stem cell transplant. These receptors were obtained from a boy between 2 and 15 years old with acute myeloid leukemia, due to receive a stem cell transplant.

There are many counts of this clonotype. This chain joins TRBV7-9 and TRBJ2-7, with TRBD1 as a possible D gene (5 bases). Germline lookup yields CDR1 SEHNR and CDR2 FQNEAQ (reference sequence). V lost 4 bases and J 3 bases, leaving 13 bases between the germline ends. The CDR3 is 14 amino acids. CDR3 sequence: CASSSQGQGYEQYF. The CDR3 DNA reads as TGTGCCAGCAGCTCCCAGGGCCAGGGCTACGAGCAGTACTTC.

This clonotype was seen at least ten times. The chain employs TRBV4-2 and TRBJ2-5, with 10 bases identical to TRBD2. V lost 0 bases, J lost 6 bases, and 7 bases stayed unmatched. Germline CDR1 and CDR2: LGHNA and YNFKEQ. This CDR3 region has 16 residues. CDR3 sequence reads: CASSQDTAGGSKTQYF. In DNA form, the CDR3 reads TGTGCCAGCAGCCAAGATACAGCGGGAGGGTCAAAGACCCAGTACTTC.

Ten or more counts support this clonotype. The J gene is TRBJ1-6, the V gene TRBV20-1, with 8 bases lining up with TRBD1. This CDR3 is 14 amino acids long. The germline CDR1 and CDR2 sequences are DFQATT and SNEGSKA (reference sequence). The ends lost 3 bases at V and 5 bases at J; junction bases unmatched: 3. The CDR3 loop is CSARTDRDNSPLHF. The CDR3 nucleotides are TGCAGTGCTAGGACGGACAGGGATAATTCACCCCTCCACTTT.

The rearrangement joins TRBV15 to TRBJ1-1, with TRBD1 matching over 7 bases. CDR3 length equals 15 residues. With 1 base clipped from V and 5 bases from J, the junction kept 7 bases outside the gene matches. Germline V gives CDR1 LNHNV, CDR2 YYDKDF (reference sequence). DNA of the CDR3: TGTGCCACCAGCAGAGGACAGGGCTTCGGGACTGAAGCTTTCTTT. This codes for CATSRGQGFGTEAFF.

This clonotype was observed many times. The V and J genes are TRBV5-1 and TRBJ2-5, with D possibly matching TRBD1 (5 bases). The CDR3 is 15 residues long. V lost 0 bases, J lost 5 bases, and 14 bases lay in between. Germline loops: CDR1 SGHRS, CDR2 YFSETQ. CDR3 loop: CASSLGFGAQETQYF. CDR3 sequence (DNA): TGCGCCAGCAGCTTGGGATTTGGGGCGCAGGAGACCCAGTACTTC.

This clonotype appeared many times. V and J are TRBV6-5 and TRBJ1-6, with D hard to call. Germline values: CDR1 MNHEY, CDR2 SVGAGI. The CDR3 spans 14 residues. V was pared by 2 bases and J by 9 bases, with 11 bases between. Here the CDR3 DNA reads TGTGCCAGCAGTTACGGCCAGGCTAGTTCACCCCTCCACTTT. Translation gives CASSYGQASSPLHF.

This clonotype has at least ten counts. The gene calls are TRBV28 and TRBJ1-6; D uncertain. Germline CDR1 and CDR2: MDHEN and SYDVKM. The ends were cut back, 5 bases at V and 2 bases at J, with 7 bases in the middle. CDR3 length equals 14 residues. As DNA, the CDR3 is TGTGCCAGCAGTAACCCTCCCTATAATTCACCCCTCCACTTT. It translates to CASSNPPYNSPLHF.

This clonotype has just one count. The chain is built from TRBV29-1 and TRBJ1-3, with unresolved D. Trimming took 4 bases from V and 4 from J, leaving 5 bases between them. CDR1 and CDR2 from the germline V gene are SQVTM and ANQGSEA. There are 11 residues in the CDR3. The CDR3 protein is CSVGVGNTIYF. The CDR3 coding sequence is TGCAGCGTTGGAGTGGGAAACACCATATATTTT.

This clonotype was counted at least ten times. This rearrangement joins TRBV20-1 to TRBJ1-1, with D maybe TRBD1 (6 bases). Germline V gives CDR1 DFQATT, CDR2 SNEGSKA (reference sequence). Trimming took off 1 base at V and 6 bases at J, with 15 bases between the two ends. CDR3 length: 14 amino acids. CDR3 DNA: TGCAGTGCTAGAGCCCAGGGGATTGGCCCTGAAGCTTTCTTT. The encoded protein is CSARAQGIGPEAFF.

This clonotype came up many times. V usage is TRBV20-1 and J usage is TRBJ2-5; no definite D call. V lost 2 bases and J 2 bases, leaving 12 bases between the germline ends. Germline loops: CDR1 DFQATT, CDR2 SNEGSKA (reference sequence). The CDR3 covers 14 residues. In nucleotides, the CDR3 is TGCAGTGCTAGAATCCCCGGAAGACAAGAGACCCAGTACTTC. Residues: CSARIPGRQETQYF.

This chain joins TRBV30 and TRBJ2-1, with 13 positions matching TRBD2. CDR1 is GTSNPN, CDR2 SVGIG, per germline (reference sequence). The V gene end was trimmed by 4 bases and the J gene end by 7 bases; junction bases not matched to a gene: 4. This CDR3 comprises 14 residues. CDR3 nucleotides: TGTGCCTGGATAGGGACTAGCGGGGTTAATGAGCAGTTCTTC. Amino acids: CAWIGTSGVNEQFF.

This clonotype was recorded many times. The chain combines TRBV6-1 with TRBJ1-1; D gene ambiguous. This CDR3 contains 13 residues. Trimming took 6 bases from V and 11 from J, leaving 19 bases between them. The germline V gene encodes CDR1 MNHNS and CDR2 SASEGT. The CDR3 bases are TGTGCCAGCAGCGGGGAAACATCTTTCGTGGCTTTCTTT. It is translated as CASSGETSFVAFF.

This clonotype has a count of ten or more. CDR3 sequence (DNA): TGCGCCAGCAGCCGTCTTGAGGGAGGCTCCTATAATTCACCCCTCCACTTT. Translating gives CASSRLEGGSYNSPLHF. This rearrangement joins TRBV4-1 to TRBJ1-6, with no clear D. V was pared by 4 bases and J by 0 bases, with 13 bases between. CDR1 and CDR2 from the germline V gene are MGHRA and YSYEKL. The CDR3 has 17 residues.

This clonotype was recorded at least ten times. This chain links TRBV3-1 with TRBJ1-1; weak D call: TRBD1 (5 bases). The V gene lost 0 bases and the J gene lost 5 bases, with 7 bases spanning the gap. CDR3 size: 13 residues. Germline values: CDR1 LGHDT, CDR2 YNNKEL (reference sequence). This CDR3 reads CASSQDQGTEAFF. CDR3 nucleotide sequence: TGTGCCAGCAGCCAAGACCAGGGAACTGAAGCTTTCTTT.

This clonotype was recorded many times. The chain couples TRBV15 to TRBJ1-2; D call uncertain. Germline lookup yields CDR1 LNHNV and CDR2 YYDKDF (reference sequence). The CDR3 loop spans 14 amino acids. The V end lost 8 bases, the J end lost 2 bases, and 15 bases lay between the germline ends. In DNA form, the CDR3 reads TGTGCCACCTTCAGGCCCCTGCCCAACTATGGCTACACCTTC. The encoded protein is CATFRPLPNYGYTF.

This clonotype was observed at least ten times. The chain joins TRBV28 to TRBJ1-1; D may be TRBD1 (6 bases). V was shortened by 10 bases and J by 0 bases, with 18 bases between the two germline ends. CDR3 length: 15 amino acids. CDR1 MDHEN and CDR2 SYDVKM come from the germline V gene. CDR3 DNA: TGTGCCACCGACCCCCACAGGGCCCTGAACACTGAAGCTTTCTTT. Amino acids: CATDPHRALNTEAFF.

The table lists this clonotype with many counts. The chain employs TRBV4-1 and TRBJ1-1, with D perhaps TRBD1 (5 bases). Germline V gene lookup returns CDR1 MGHRA and CDR2 YSYEKL. CDR3 length equals 19 residues. Trimming removed 3 bases from V and 10 bases from J, with 33 bases in between. The CDR3, as DNA: TGCGCCAGCAGCCAGGGACCCGCCCGACAGACTCTTCGTTCTATCGGAGCTTTCTTT. Its protein product is CASSQGPARQTLRSIGAFF.

This chain uses TRBV4-1 with TRBJ2-5; D ambiguous. The CDR3 totals 15 residues. V was shortened by 0 bases and J by 3 bases, with 11 bases between the two germline ends. Looked up from germline, CDR1 is MGHRA and CDR2 is YSYEKL. Here the CDR3 reads CASSQDAATEETQYF. CDR3 bases: TGCGCCAGCAGCCAAGATGCAGCCACCGAAGAGACCCAGTACTTC.

This clonotype was recorded many times. This chain connects TRBV20-1 to TRBJ2-1; 12 nucleotides match TRBD2. CDR3 length: 18 residues. With 0 bases clipped from V and 5 bases from J, the junction kept 11 bases outside the gene matches. CDR1 and CDR2 from the germline V gene are DFQATT and SNEGSKA (reference sequence). CDR3 protein: CSARERLLAGGLHNEQFF. DNA for the CDR3: TGCAGTGCTAGAGAAAGGCTACTAGCGGGGGGTCTCCACAATGAGCAGTTCTTC.

This clonotype was seen at least ten times. The CDR3 protein is CSASIGGNSPLHF. DNA for the CDR3: TGCAGTGCTTCTATTGGGGGGAATTCACCCCTCCACTTT. The chain combines TRBV20-1 with TRBJ1-6; TRBD1 might be the D (5 bases). The CDR3 has 13 residues. Trimming left V 5 bases short and J 7 bases short, with 12 bases between. Germline V gene lookup returns CDR1 DFQATT and CDR2 SNEGSKA (reference sequence).

This clonotype appeared many times. The chain joins TRBV12-3 or TRBV12-4 to TRBJ1-2; D not certain. The CDR3 is 14 residues long. V shed 2 bases and J shed 2 bases, with 9 bases lying between them. The CDR3 DNA reads as TGTGCCAGCAGTTTATTGACGGCGAACTATGGCTACACCTTC. It yields the protein CASSLLTANYGYTF.

In the case of this clonotype: A much larger clone lies one base from this, so it may be a read error. The J gene is TRBJ2-2, the V gene TRBV27; 12 bases line up with TRBD2. The CDR3 consists of 15 residues. Looked up from germline, CDR1 is MNHEY and CDR2 is SMNVEV (reference sequence). Here the CDR3 reads CASSSTSGRTGQLFF. The CDR3 nucleotides are TGTGCCAGCAGTTCGACTAGCGGGAGAACCGGGCAGCTGTTTTTT.

This sequence joins TRBV11-2 and TRBJ2-3; 9 positions agree with TRBD2. The length of the CDR3 is 14 residues. The V gene end was trimmed by 5 bases and the J gene end by 7 bases; junction bases not matched to a gene: 7. Germline V gene data show CDR1 as SGHAT and CDR2 as FQNNGV. The CDR3 DNA sequence: TGTGCCAGCAGCCCCGGGACTAGCATGAATACGCAGTATTTT. It is translated as CASSPGTSMNTQYF.

This clonotype was seen many times. The chain carries TRBV14 and TRBJ2-2; perhaps TRBD1 as D (6 bases). V gave up 0 bases and J gave up 6 bases, with 11 bases separating them. There are 15 residues in the CDR3. The germline V gene has CDR1 SGHDN and CDR2 FVKESK. CDR3 amino acids: CASSQDRGVAGELFF. CDR3 in DNA: TGTGCCAGCAGCCAAGACAGGGGCGTAGCCGGGGAGCTGTTTTTT.